What follows are 15 T cell receptor beta chains derived from one specimen sequenced in a study of blood T cell repertoires in COVID-19. Sequencing was performed with immunoSEQ multiplex PCR; in TCRdb, only in-frame clones are kept and a portion is missing. The sample consists of around 230,000 clones, more than 80% of them appearing once. The sequenced sample was PBMCs or T cells enriched from blood (not recorded which). The receptors derive from a man between 35 and 55 years old who had recovered from COVID-19.

V is TRBV10-3 and J is TRBJ2-5; D may be TRBD2 (5 bases). V was shortened by 5 bases and J by 0 bases, with 10 bases between the two germline ends. Germline CDR1 ENHRY, CDR2 SYGVKD. CDR3 size: 14 residues. As DNA, the CDR3 is TGTGCCATCAGTCTAGCTCTTAACCAAGAGACCCAGTACTTC. Translating it yields CAISLALNQETQYF.

The V call is TRBV5-6, the J call TRBJ2-3, with D hard to call. Germline V CDR1 and CDR2: SGHDT, YYEEEE. This CDR3 comprises 12 residues. Trimming took 3 bases from V and 1 from J, leaving 3 bases between them. The CDR3 DNA follows: TGTGCCAGCAGCTCAGGCACAGATACGCAGTATTTT. This encodes CASSSGTDTQYF.

The sample holds one count of this clone. The rearrangement links TRBV9 to TRBJ1-6, with 8 bases matching TRBD1. Trimming at V came to 3 bases and at J to 7 bases, leaving 9 bases not matched to a gene. Per germline, CDR1 SGDLS and CDR2 YYNGEE. The CDR3 runs 16 residues. Here the CDR3 DNA reads TGTGCCAGCAGCGCAGGGGGACAGGTTCGAAATTCACCCCTCCACTTT. It yields the protein CASSAGGQVRNSPLHF.

In its sample, this clone was seen once. The chain is built from TRBV18 and TRBJ2-1; D is ambiguous. The CDR3 has 11 amino acids. Germline V CDR1 and CDR2: KGHSH, LQKENI. V was shortened by 6 bases and J by 5 bases, with 5 bases between the two germline ends. This CDR3 reads CASSPNNEQFF. DNA of the CDR3: TGTGCCAGCTCTCCCAACAATGAGCAGTTCTTC. The full variable domain, rest sourced from reference TRBV18 and TRBJ2-1, is NAGVMQNPRHLVRRRGQEARLRCSPMKGHSHVYWYRQLPEEGLKFMVYLQKENIIDESGMPKERFSAEFPKEGPSILRIQQVVRGDSAAYFCASSPNNEQFFGPGTRLTVL.

This chain connects TRBV4-2 to TRBJ2-7; D is undetermined. V lost 1 base and J lost 0, with 13 bases in between. Germline CDR1 and CDR2: LGHNA and YNFKEQ. CDR3 length equals 16 residues. The CDR3 loop is CASSQGGTPISYEQYF. The CDR3 coding sequence is TGTGCCAGCAGCCAAGGTGGTACACCAATCTCCTACGAGCAGTACTTC.

This sequence joins TRBV24-1 and TRBJ1-2; 8 nucleotides match TRBD1. CDR1 is KGHDR and CDR2 is SFDVKD in the germline V gene. CDR3 length: 16 amino acids. Germline trimming cut 4 bases from V and 0 bases from J; bases unmatched to any gene: 6. CDR3 sequence (DNA): TGTGCCACCAGTGACCCCGGGACAGGCTCTAACTATGGCTACACCTTC. Encoded protein: CATSDPGTGSNYGYTF.

The CDR3 region is CASTFNRGNTF. The CDR3 coding sequence is TGTGCCAGCACTTTTAACAGGGGTAACACCTTC. The chain employs TRBV2 and TRBJ1-2; 7 bases are shared with TRBD1. The CDR3 runs to 11 residues. The V gene end was trimmed by 7 bases and the J gene end by 12 bases; junction bases not matched to a gene: 8. Germline CDR1 is SNHLY and CDR2 is FYNNEI.

CDR3 sequence reads: CASSEWASGGAKETQYF. CDR3 coding DNA: TGTGCCAGCAGTGAATGGGCTAGCGGGGGGGCAAAAGAGACCCAGTACTTC. V and J are TRBV2 and TRBJ2-5; TRBD2 matches at 12 bases. Trimming cost V 2 bases and J 3 bases; bases outside gene matches: 7. Germline V lookup: CDR1 SNHLY, CDR2 FYNNEI. The CDR3 is 17 residues long.

The chain uses TRBV5-1 and TRBJ1-2; no clear D. The CDR3 totals 14 residues. Germline V gives CDR1 SGHRS, CDR2 YFSETQ. With 2 bases removed from V and 7 bases from J, the gap between germline ends came to 15 bases. The CDR3: CASSFYDKWSGYTF. Written as DNA, the CDR3 is TGCGCCAGCAGCTTCTATGATAAATGGAGTGGCTACACCTTC.

In nucleotides, the CDR3 is TGCAGCGTGGGGTGGGGGGTCCAAGAGACCCAGTACTTC. Translated, it gives CSVGWGVQETQYF. This sequence joins TRBV29-1 and TRBJ2-5; D is perhaps TRBD2 (6 bases). V was cut by 6 bases and J by 1 base, with 12 bases left in between. CDR1 and CDR2 (germline): SQVTM, ANQGSEA. The CDR3 is made up of 13 amino acids. The whole variable domain, filled in from reference TRBV29-1 and TRBJ2-5, reads SAVISQKPSRDICQRGTSLTIQCQVDSQVTMMFWYRQQPGQSLTLIATANQGSEATYESGFVIDKFPISRPNLTFSTLTVSNMSPEDSSIYLCSVGWGVQETQYFGPGTRLLVL.

The chain has TRBV18 and TRBJ2-3; the match to TRBD2 covers 8 bases. CDR1 and CDR2 from the germline V gene are KGHSH and LQKENI. This CDR3 is built from 16 residues. V was pared by 4 bases and J by 2 bases, with 8 bases of the junction left unmatched. CDR3 in amino acids: CASSRAAGAPTDTQYF. The CDR3 DNA is TGTGCCAGCTCACGGGCAGCGGGAGCCCCCACAGATACGCAGTATTTT.

This sequence joins TRBV19 and TRBJ1-6, with TRBD1 as a possible D gene (6 bases). CDR1 is LNHDA and CDR2 is SQIVND in the germline V gene (reference sequence). The CDR3 sequence is 13 residues long. The V end lost 11 bases, the J end lost 4 bases, and 12 bases lay between the germline ends. This chain's CDR3 is CASGGHYNSPLHF. For the CDR3, the DNA is TGTGCCTCTGGGGGACATTATAATTCACCCCTCCACTTT.

The chain joins TRBV3-1 (or the pseudogene TRBV3-2) to TRBJ2-1; 8 bases line up with TRBD2. The trim removed 1 base at V and 9 bases at J, leaving 8 bases unmatched. The CDR3 spans 15 residues. The germline V gene encodes CDR1 LGHDT and CDR2 YNNKEL (reference sequence). As DNA, the CDR3 is TGTGCCAGCAGCCAAGTTATTGGCGGGGGGACTGAGCAGTTCTTC. Translation gives CASSQVIGGGTEQFF.

V usage is TRBV30 and J usage is TRBJ2-7, with TRBD1 matching over 12 bases. Per germline, CDR1 GTSNPN and CDR2 SVGIG (reference sequence). Trimming took 2 bases from V and 6 from J; bases not matched to a gene: 5. The CDR3 runs to 14 residues. The CDR3 loop is CAWSFGTGGGEQYF. DNA of the CDR3: TGTGCCTGGAGTTTTGGGACAGGGGGCGGCGAGCAGTACTTC.

CDR3 DNA sequence: TGTGCCAGCAGCGTTTCACAGGCGAACACCGGGGAGCTGTTTTTT. Translated, it gives CASSVSQANTGELFF. This chain joins TRBV9 and TRBJ2-2; TRBD1 might be the D (5 bases). With 2 bases removed from V and 0 bases from J, the gap between germline ends came to 8 bases. The germline gives CDR1 SGDLS, CDR2 YYNGEE. The CDR3 length is 15 residues.